The 20 T cell receptor beta chains below were found in one sample sequenced in a study of molecular identifiers for immune sequencing clone quantification. Each CDR3 protein gets one entry after TCRdb re-called the PCR reads with MiXCR. The sample contains 350,000 or so distinct CDR3 sequences, 20% to 25% of which appear only once. What was sequenced was naive CD8+ T cells from blood, with Jurkat cell RNA spiked in. Subset meaning: FACS-sorted CD8+CD4-CCR7+CD45RA+ naive T cells. These receptors were taken from a human donor in good health. Some libraries in this study had Jurkat cell RNA spiked in.

This clonotype was detected many times. The chain is built from TRBV28 and TRBJ1-4; perhaps TRBD1 as D (6 bases). Germline V gene sequence: CDR1 MDHEN, CDR2 SYDVKM. The ends were cut back, 6 bases at V and 8 bases at J, with 16 bases in the middle. The CDR3 covers 14 residues. The CDR3 DNA follows: TGTGCCAGCAGGGAAGGGACAAACGACGAAAAACTGTTTTTT. As protein: CASREGTNDEKLFF.

The table lists this clonotype with many counts. This chain connects TRBV28 to TRBJ1-1, with D unclear. Germline V lookup: CDR1 MDHEN, CDR2 SYDVKM. V was clipped by 5 bases and J by 2 bases, with 9 bases between them. CDR3 length equals 13 residues. CDR3 DNA: TGTGCCAGCAGTAGGGTATATAACACTGAAGCTTTCTTT. This translates into CASSRVYNTEAFF.

This clonotype has ten or more counts. The chain links TRBV2 to TRBJ2-5, with TRBD1 identical over 8 bases. This CDR3 is 13 amino acids long. J gave up 1 base and V 10 bases, and 5 bases lay outside the gene matches. Germline V gene sequence: CDR1 SNHLY, CDR2 FYNNEI. The CDR3 is CATRDRLQETQYF. CDR3 nucleotides: TGTGCCACCCGGGACAGGCTCCAAGAGACCCAGTACTTC.

The chain joins TRBV7-9 to TRBJ2-7, with D perhaps given as TRBD1 or TRBD2 (5 bases each). The length of the CDR3 is 15 residues. From germline, CDR1 is SEHNR and CDR2 FQNEAQ (reference sequence). V shed 7 bases and J shed 0 bases, with 16 bases lying between them. CDR3 nucleotide sequence: TGTGCCAGCACCGGGGACGGGTTCAGCTCCTACGAGCAGTACTTC. Protein product: CASTGDGFSSYEQYF. Full variable domain (rest looked up from reference TRBV7-9 and TRBJ2-7): DTGVSQNPRHKITKRGQNVTFRCDPISEHNRLYWYRQTLGQGPEFLTYFQNEAQLEKSRLLSDRFSAERPKGSFSTLEIQRTEQGDSAMYLCASTGDGFSSYEQYFGPGTRLTVT.

In this sample, this clonotype turned up many times. The rearrangement uses TRBV27 and TRBJ1-5, with 11 bases fitting TRBD1. Germline V gene lookup returns CDR1 MNHEY and CDR2 SMNVEV (reference sequence). The length of the CDR3 is 14 residues. V was pared by 6 bases and J by 6 bases, with 4 bases of the junction left unmatched. The CDR3 region is CASSRTGGGQPQHF. The CDR3 coding sequence is TGTGCCAGCAGCCGGACAGGGGGCGGTCAGCCCCAGCATTTT.

This clonotype was picked up many times. This chain connects TRBV21-1 to TRBJ1-1. TRBV21-1 is an annotated pseudogene. The CDR3 consists of 13 residues. In DNA form, the CDR3 reads TGTGCCTCCAGGACGAAGGGAGGCACTGAAGCTTTCTTT. It is translated as CASRTKGGTEAFF.

In its sample, this clonotype was seen a few times. A read error may account for a junction end that differs from germline. The chain has TRBV12-3 or TRBV12-4 and TRBJ2-1, with TRBD1 as a possible D gene (6 bases). The CDR3 length is 13 residues. CDR3 protein: CAGSFSPPRGQFF. The DNA of the CDR3 is TGTGCCGGCAGTTTTTCCCCGCCCAGGGGGCAGTTCTTC.

CDR3: CASSQEAPQYHEQYF. In nucleotides, the CDR3 is TGCGCCAGCAGCCAAGAGGCCCCACAGTACCACGAGCAGTACTTC. V usage is TRBV4-1 and J usage is TRBJ2-7, with D uncertain. The V gene lost 0 bases and the J gene lost 5 bases, with 14 bases spanning the gap. Per germline, CDR1 MGHRA and CDR2 YSYEKL. This CDR3 region has 15 residues.

The chain has TRBV24-1 and TRBJ2-2; D gene unclear. CDR3 size: 15 residues. Trimming left V 0 bases short and J 3 bases short, with 7 bases between. Germline V lookup: CDR1 KGHDR, CDR2 SFDVKD. The CDR3 here is CATSDLSLDTGELFF. The CDR3 nucleotides read TGTGCCACCAGTGATTTGTCCCTCGACACCGGGGAGCTGTTTTTT.

With regard to this clonotype: A read error may account for a junction end that differs from germline. The chain has TRBV29-1 and TRBJ2-1; tentative D call: TRBD1 (6 bases). CDR3 length: 13 amino acids. Germline V gene lookup returns CDR1 SQVTM and CDR2 ANQGSEA. Written as DNA, the CDR3 is TGCAGCGCAGCCCCGGGACAACACAATGAGCGGTTCTTC. Translated, it gives CSAAPGQHNERFF.

Worth noting for this clonotype: Just one base apart from a much larger clone, this may be a read error. V and J are TRBV30 and TRBJ1-1, with a possible D match to TRBD1 (5 bases). Germline V gene sequence: CDR1 GTSNPN, CDR2 SVGIG (reference sequence). Trimming stripped 5 bases from V and 3 bases from J, with 13 bases between. CDR3 length equals 13 residues. The CDR3 spells CAWLGRGYTEAFF. CDR3 DNA: TGTGCCTGGTTAGGACGGGGCTACACTGAAGCTTTCTTT.

This clonotype was found many times. The CDR3 here is CASSPFFDEQYF. CDR3 DNA: TGTGCCAGCAGCCCCTTCTTCGACGAGCAGTACTTC. The chain carries TRBV12-3 or TRBV12-4 and TRBJ2-7, with D hard to call. V was trimmed by 6 bases and J by 5 bases, leaving 11 bases between them. The CDR3 totals 12 residues.

This clonotype was seen repeatedly, ten times or more. This sequence joins TRBV7-9 and TRBJ2-7; maybe TRBD1 (6 bases). The V end was cut by 4 bases, the J end by 3 bases, with 13 bases between. Per germline, CDR1 SEHNR and CDR2 FQNEAQ (reference sequence). The CDR3 is 14 amino acids. The CDR3 sequence is CASSYGTLHYEQYF. CDR3 DNA: TGTGCCAGCAGCTACGGGACACTCCACTACGAGCAGTACTTC.

On this clonotype itself: At one end, the junction sequence differs from germline, possibly due to a read error. The chain has TRBV4-3 and TRBJ2-1; the D gene is possibly TRBD2 (5 bases). The CDR3 is 16 amino acids. CDR1 and CDR2 from the germline V gene are LGHNA and YSLEER. CDR3 loop: CTSSQEYSALYTEQFF. CDR3 coding DNA: TGCACCAGCAGCCAAGAGTATAGCGCCCTATACACTGAGCAGTTCTTC.

At least ten counts were recorded for this clonotype. CDR3 region: CASSFTWDKALYGYTF. CDR3 DNA: TGTGCCAGCAGTTTCACCTGGGACAAGGCCCTCTATGGCTACACCTTC. The gene calls are TRBV12-3 or TRBV12-4 and TRBJ1-2; D is perhaps TRBD1 (6 bases). This CDR3 is built from 16 residues. V gave up 3 bases and J gave up 4 bases, with 18 bases separating them.

In its sample, this clonotype was seen many times. This chain uses TRBV5-1 with TRBJ2-7; 10 nucleotides match TRBD2. The CDR3 is 16 residues long. Germline V gene data show CDR1 as SGHRS and CDR2 as YFSETQ. V shed 4 bases, J shed 0 bases, and the junction held 7 bases outside the gene matches. The CDR3 spells CASSEVLAGNSYEQYF. Written as DNA, the CDR3 is TGCGCCAGCAGCGAGGTACTAGCGGGAAACTCCTACGAGCAGTACTTC.

Many counts were recorded for this clonotype. The chain links TRBV4-3 to TRBJ2-1; D is uncertain. V shed 1 base and J shed 6 bases, with 13 bases lying between them. Looked up from germline, CDR1 is LGHNA and CDR2 is YSLEER. The CDR3 consists of 15 residues. Here the CDR3 reads CASSQGATRRNEQFF. CDR3 nucleotides: TGCGCCAGCAGCCAAGGTGCGACCCGCCGCAATGAGCAGTTCTTC.

The chain is built from TRBV9 and TRBJ2-3, with D hard to call. The germline gives CDR1 SGDLS, CDR2 YYNGEE. The CDR3 has 16 residues. V shed 0 bases and J shed 3 bases, with 14 bases lying between them. The CDR3 DNA sequence: TGTGCCAGCAGCGTAGATGGGCTAGTCGGGACAGATACGCAGTATTTT. It specifies CASSVDGLVGTDTQYF.

This clonotype was seen many times. The genes are TRBV12-3 or TRBV12-4 and TRBJ2-2; the match to TRBD2 covers 8 bases. The CDR3 sequence is 15 residues long. V was pared by 6 bases and J by 4 bases, with 7 bases of the junction left unmatched. As DNA, the CDR3 is TGTGCCAGCAGGCGAAAGCGGGAGATCACCGGGGAGCTGTTTTTT. Its protein product is CASRRKREITGELFF.

This clonotype was detected only a few times. The gene calls are TRBV3-1 and TRBJ2-6; D is undetermined. V lost 0 bases and J lost 4, with 13 bases in between. CDR3 length: 17 residues. Germline CDR1 is LGHDT and CDR2 is YNNKEL (reference sequence). The CDR3 coding sequence is TGTGCCAGCAGCCAAGATTACCCAGCCGCCGGGGCCAACGTCCTGACTTTC. It is translated as CASSQDYPAAGANVLTF.